This TCR beta chain came from a study of metastatic and nonmetastatic thyroid tumors (TCRdb year 2020). Study-level background: The researchers compared repertoires between peripheral blood samples and tumor or nodule tissue samples from patients with malignant or benign thyroid disease. The full study reports these points: In both blood and tumor samples, malignant tumors were reported to have significantly higher TCR beta diversity than benign nodules.

Libraries came from PCR. Instrument used: Illumina HiSeq 4000. High-throughput sequencing was used to profile the TCR beta-chain CDR3 region of every patient. As for how the authors treated the data: The researchers built a classifier to tell apart papillary thyroid cancer patients with distant metastasis, based on CDR3 differences among clinicopathological groups. The Shannon index was used to measure repertoire diversity, and the Morisita-Horn index was used to measure how similar tumor and blood repertoires were. Starting from the raw public reads, TCRdb applied fastp trimming at Q25, assembled clones with MiXCR and retained in-frame beta chains. TCRdb's processing, not the study's, gives the V and J calls here. Counted in this sample were tens of thousands of clones; around a third of them appeared once. The ten largest clones capture about 16% of the sample. Relative to germline, V is missing 2 bases and J is missing 3 bases, with 8 bases of the junction outside any gene match. The germline V gene (reference sequence) sets CDR1 to DFQATT and CDR2 to SNEGSKA. The CDR3 goes from the cysteine to the phenylalanine over 16 residues. The read is trimmed to its CDR3 DNA, 48 bases read in frame from base 1.

Before undergoing thyroid surgery, none of the patients had been given any kind of treatment. The study retrospectively analysed patient clinical samples collected from about 2012 to 2019 using T-cell receptor beta sequencing. With regard to this clone: The antigen it recognizes is unknown. Per-base qualities were not stored, and no clone one base away is much larger.

The sequencing input was tumor tissue. The sequence is built from TRBV20-1 and TRBJ2-2; a stretch of 8 junction bases matches TRBD2. This sequence was found in a female donor with papillary thyroid cancer or a benign thyroid nodule (not recorded which). Some clones in this sample may be carry-over from other donors' samples. The base sequence is TGCAGTGCTAGACGACGAGCGGGAGTTGACACCGGGGAGCTGTTTTTT. It encodes CSARRRAGVDTGELFF.